This is a list of T cell receptor beta chains from one sample in a study of cytomegalovirus exposure and HLA in healthy donors. Libraries were prepared by immunoSEQ multiplex PCR; TCRdb keeps only in-frame clonotypes and omits some of them. Of about 150,000 clones in the sample, 82% were seen once. Sequencing used PBMCs. These receptors were obtained from a woman in her fifties or sixties in good health and CMV-seropositive. The CDR3 runs from the conserved cysteine through the conserved F or W. The order of the fields is V gene, clone size, J gene, D gene, CDR3 DNA, CDR3 protein. D genes are given only for firm matches. Only part of the rows carry a size: once, few, many, or a class if the clone is expanded.

v_call: TRBV9; clone_size: NA; j_call: TRBJ2-7; d_call: NA; cdr3_nt: TGTGCCAGCAGCGTAGGAGTGGACAGCTACGAGCAGTACTTC; cdr3_aa: CASSVGVDSYEQYF
v_call: TRBV30; clone_size: NA; j_call: TRBJ2-5; d_call: NA; cdr3_nt: TGTGCCTGGACAGGGGTGAGACAAGAGACCCAGTACTTC; cdr3_aa: CAWTGVRQETQYF
v_call: TRBV6-1; clone_size: NA; j_call: TRBJ2-3; d_call: NA; cdr3_nt: TGTGCCAGCAGTAACATCGATACAGGGGATACGCAGTATTTT; cdr3_aa: CASSNIDTGDTQYF
v_call: TRBV9; clone_size: once; j_call: TRBJ1-2; d_call: NA; cdr3_nt: TGTGCCAGCAGCGTAGAGCGCGAGCTCTCCTCCTATGGCTACACCTTC; cdr3_aa: CASSVERELSSYGYTF
v_call: TRBV29-1; clone_size: NA; j_call: TRBJ2-7; d_call: NA; cdr3_nt: TGCAGCGCCAGTGACAGCTACGAGCAGTACTTC; cdr3_aa: CSASDSYEQYF
v_call: TRBV7-2; clone_size: NA; j_call: TRBJ1-2; d_call: NA; cdr3_nt: TGTGCCAGCAGCTGGCGACAAAGCAACTATGGCTACACCTTC; cdr3_aa: CASSWRQSNYGYTF
v_call: TRBV30; clone_size: NA; j_call: TRBJ1-5; d_call: TRBD1; cdr3_nt: TGTGCCTGGAGTTTAGGGGGCGCGGATCAGCCCCAGCATTTT; cdr3_aa: CAWSLGGADQPQHF
v_call: TRBV5-4; clone_size: once; j_call: TRBJ1-2; d_call: TRBD1; cdr3_nt: TGTGCCAGCAGCAGGCCCCAGGGGGCGGGCTATGGCTACACCTTC; cdr3_aa: CASSRPQGAGYGYTF
v_call: TRBV13; clone_size: NA; j_call: TRBJ2-7; d_call: TRBD1; cdr3_nt: TGTGCCAGCAGCTTATCGGGCTGGGACAGGGGCTCCTACGAGCAGTACTTC; cdr3_aa: CASSLSGWDRGSYEQYF
v_call: TRBV7-6; clone_size: NA; j_call: TRBJ2-7; d_call: TRBD1; cdr3_nt: TGTGCCAGCAGCGGGGGGGTCGGGGGACAGGGATCCTACGAGCAGTACTTC; cdr3_aa: CASSGGVGGQGSYEQYF
v_call: TRBV11-2; clone_size: NA; j_call: TRBJ2-3; d_call: TRBD2; cdr3_nt: TGTGCCAGCAGCTTAGGGCTGGCGGGGGGGCCGATCAATACGCAGTATTTT; cdr3_aa: CASSLGLAGGPINTQYF
v_call: TRBV11-2; clone_size: NA; j_call: TRBJ2-7; d_call: TRBD1; cdr3_nt: TGTGCCAGCAGCTTAGATCCCGGGACAGGGGGCGTCCGGGGCTACGAGCAGTACTTC; cdr3_aa: CASSLDPGTGGVRGYEQYF
v_call: TRBV6-5; clone_size: once; j_call: TRBJ1-3; d_call: NA; cdr3_nt: TGTGCCAGCAGTCCACAGGGTTTTGGAAACACCATATATTTT; cdr3_aa: CASSPQGFGNTIYF
v_call: TRBV6-5; clone_size: NA; j_call: TRBJ2-7; d_call: NA; cdr3_nt: TGTGCCAGCAGGTTAGACAGGCCACCCTACGAGCAGTACTTC; cdr3_aa: CASRLDRPPYEQYF
v_call: TRBV30; clone_size: NA; j_call: TRBJ2-7; d_call: NA; cdr3_nt: TGTGCCTGGAGTGTAACCGGGTCCGCCGGGGAGCAGTACTTC; cdr3_aa: CAWSVTGSAGEQYF
v_call: TRBV19; clone_size: NA; j_call: TRBJ1-6; d_call: NA; cdr3_nt: TGTGCCAGTAGTCAAGAGGGCTCCTATAATTCACCCCTCCACTTT; cdr3_aa: CASSQEGSYNSPLHF
v_call: TRBV9; clone_size: NA; j_call: TRBJ2-2; d_call: TRBD1; cdr3_nt: TGTGCCAGCAGCGTAGGTGGGGACAGGGTTACCGGGGAGCTGTTTTTT; cdr3_aa: CASSVGGDRVTGELFF